Detailed here is one T cell receptor (beta chain). This clone was seen a single time. There is no known antigen for this receptor. No clone much larger than this one lies a single base away; base qualities are absent. The donors were healthy, HIV-negative adults who had no recently reported acute infections or vaccinations. Every donor was a Caucasian adult residing in Nashville, Tennessee, USA. Magnetic negative selection was used to enrich CD4+ T cells, after which naive cells were positively selected on CD45RA and the negative fraction became the memory subset. After blood collection by leukapheresis, PBMCs were isolated using Ficoll-Histopaque density gradient centrifugation and then cryopreserved in the vapor phase of liquid nitrogen. Analytical flow cytometry was used to check the purity and quantity of every magnetically sorted T cell population. Each sorted fraction had its genomic DNA isolated and then quantified by UV absorbance on a Nanodrop 2000c.

Using the deep immunoSEQ assay, TCR CDR3 regions were amplified from genomic DNA by multiplex PCR. For each cell subset, the extracted genomic DNA was distributed evenly across all wells of several immunoSEQ 96-well plates, and each plate served as one replicate. For sorted subsets, approximately 190 ng genomic DNA, equal to 25,000 to 35,000 T cell genomes, was loaded into each replicate PCR. Purified libraries were measured with a Qubit 3.0 fluorometer, size-checked on a Bioanalyzer 2100, and measured again with the KAPA Library Quantification kit. A separate single-read 150-cycle Illumina NextSeq 550 flow cell was used to sequence each immunoSEQ 96-well plate. In the authors' own workflow: The immunoSEQ output contained only junctional sequences without quality scores, so filtering could not match that applied to full-length reads. Sequences were annotated with PyIR, a Python wrapper for IgBLAST v1.9, using IMGT germline references to assign V/J genes and CDR3. Reads were removed for weak V/J assignments (E-value above 1e-6), missing CDR3, stop codons, out-of-frame junctions, or ambiguous translated residues. V3J clonotypes were defined as sequences sharing the same inferred V gene, J gene, and CDR3 amino acid sequence. To compute the percentage overlap between repertoires, the number of shared unique clonotypes was divided by the size of the smaller repertoire. Repertoire richness was assessed with RTK rarefaction, the Chao1 estimator, and Recon v2.1 estimates of unobserved clonotypes. Generation probabilities were computed with OLGA for all TCRbeta clonotypes obtained by the gDNA method from a handful of donors. TCRdb mirrors the immuneACCESS table, restricted to in-frame sequences. Some clones are absent from its copies; in checked studies, under half trace to an unresolved V gene, and the reason for the others is unknown. That table furnishes V, J and clone size, whereas the DNA furnished D and trimming. The sample profile shows about 640,000 clones; about 78% of them were found once. Roughly 1.8% of the sample belongs to the ten largest clones.

This sample was included in a study of shared clonotypes between healthy human individuals (dated by TCRdb to the early 2020s). For context, the study as a whole: Two women and three men aged 18 to 49 years were included in the cohort. Leukapheresis yielded between about 0.85 and 9 billion PBMCs per donor. For each donor, CD4 naive and CD4 memory were each run on three plates, CD8 naive on two plates, and CD8 memory on one plate. To increase sequencing depth and limit assay-specific biases, different laboratories used diverse techniques to prepare libraries and sequence TCR repertoires. Blood TCR repertoires of a handful of healthy adults were deeply sequenced to estimate repertoire size and the extent of clonotype sharing between individuals.

Germline trimming: 7 bases from V, 2 bases from J; junction bases outside gene matches: 10. The germline V gene provides CDR1 SNHLY and CDR2 FYNNEI. Its CDR3 holds 15 amino acids, cysteine through phenylalanine. Only the CDR3 region is kept as DNA, spanning 45 bases read in frame from base 1. Findings and caveats that apply to the study as a whole: Because the study included a small number of donors, the genetic and exposure-history diversity represented was limited. Higher generation probabilities were observed for clonotypes shared by all four sorted-subset donors than for non-shared clonotypes. Sampling was restricted to blood, and TCR repertoires in tissues likely differ from the TCR repertoires found in blood. Based on pairwise subsampling, the degree of clonotype sharing among donors was expected to be affected by sequencing depth. Sharing across several donors was observed for roughly 5.4% of naive CD4, over 3% of naive CD8, over 2% of memory CD4, and around 0.42% of memory CD8 clonotypes. Larger estimated clonotype richness was generally found for naive subsets than for memory subsets. Even with the large sequencing depth, rarefaction of the sorted-subset datasets indicated that sequencing was incomplete.

The receptor chain draws on TRBV2 and TRBJ2-7; 8 central bases correspond to TRBD1. This sequence was found in a woman in her twenties or thirties in good health. The source material was memory CD4+ T cells sorted from blood. In the paper's terms, the cell subset or site label means: CD45RA-negative fraction. Here is the DNA: TGTGCCAGCACCCCGGAGCAGGGGGCAACCTACGAGCAGTACTTC. This sequence encodes CASTPEQGATYEQYF.